The clone carrying this T cell receptor beta chain was seen a single time. The same CDR3 also results from other DNA sequences found in this sample. Assignment of participants to cohorts was predicated upon participant-reported clinical history. This CDR3 has 14 amino acids. Trimming at V came to 3 bases and at J to 5 bases, leaving 4 bases not matched to a gene. The germline CDR1 and CDR2 sequences are SGHNT and YYREEE (reference sequence). The source of the sample is a study of blood T cell repertoires in COVID-19. Background on the study: Samples representing acute and convalescent COVID-19 were sourced from the United States, Italy and Spain.

TCRdb's table, derived via immunoSEQ multiplex PCR, lists solely in-frame clones and lacks some. The sample shows about 180,000 clones, 78% of them seen only once. This rearrangement joins TRBV5-4 to TRBJ1-1, with 10 nucleotides matching TRBD1. The origin of this receptor is a woman aged 45-60 years who had recovered from COVID-19. Source material: PBMCs or T cells enriched from blood (not recorded which). The CDR3 nucleotides are TGTGCCAGCAGCTCCGGACAGGGGGTTACTGAAGCTTTCTTT. As protein: CASSSGQGVTEAFF.